This record concerns one TCR beta chain sequence. This sample was taken from a study of early T cells in non-severe SARS-CoV-2 infection. TCRdb used MiXCR to reprocess the 5' RACE reads, holding one entry per CDR3 protein. The repertoire holds about 67,000 distinct CDR3 sequences, with about 9% as singletons. V was cut by 4 bases and J by 2 bases, with 12 bases left in between. Germline V CDR1 and CDR2: MNHNS, SASEGT. The length of the CDR3 is 14 residues. Sequenced here: whole blood, sampled at baseline. The TCR comes from an adult who was a healthcare worker with PCR-confirmed SARS-CoV-2 infection or an uninfected control (not recorded which). The chain joins TRBV6-1 to TRBJ2-7, with D uncertain. The CDR3 loop is CASSGPGRPYEQYF. The CDR3 coding sequence is TGTGCCAGCAGTGGCCCTGGGCGTCCCTACGAGCAGTACTTC.